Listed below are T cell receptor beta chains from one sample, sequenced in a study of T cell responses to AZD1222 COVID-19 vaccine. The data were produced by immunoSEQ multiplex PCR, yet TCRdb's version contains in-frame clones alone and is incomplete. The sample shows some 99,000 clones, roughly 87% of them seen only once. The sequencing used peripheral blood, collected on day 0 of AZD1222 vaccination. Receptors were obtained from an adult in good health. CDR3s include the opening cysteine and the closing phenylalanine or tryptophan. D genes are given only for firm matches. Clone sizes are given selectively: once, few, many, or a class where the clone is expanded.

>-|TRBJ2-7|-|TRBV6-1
TGTGCCAGCAGTGAAGCGCTTCTTCGGGGAGTGCGGTACTTC
CASSEALLRGVRYF
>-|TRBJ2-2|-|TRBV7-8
TGTGCCAGCAGCTTAGCGCAAGCAAACACCGGGGAGCTGTTTTTT
CASSLAQANTGELFF
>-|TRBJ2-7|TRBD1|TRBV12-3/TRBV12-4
TGTGCCAGCTTGACAGGGGGACCCTACGAGCAGTACTTC
CASLTGGPYEQYF
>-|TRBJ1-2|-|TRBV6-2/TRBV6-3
TGTGCCAGCAGCTATGAAGGACAGTCATATGGCTACACCTTC
CASSYEGQSYGYTF
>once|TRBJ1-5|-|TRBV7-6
TGTGCCAGCAGCTTAGCGATGGGACAGCCCCAGCATTTT
CASSLAMGQPQHF
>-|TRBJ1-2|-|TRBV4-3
TGCGCCAGCAGCCCGGAAGGGGGGGACTATGGCTACACCTTC
CASSPEGGDYGYTF
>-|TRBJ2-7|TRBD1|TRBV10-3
TGTGCCATCAGTGAGCCTGCTTTCCGGACAGGGGCTCATTTTAGCGAGCAGTACTTC
CAISEPAFRTGAHFSEQYF
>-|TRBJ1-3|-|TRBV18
TGTGCCAGCTCACCATCGACTGGAAACACCATATATTTT
CASSPSTGNTIYF
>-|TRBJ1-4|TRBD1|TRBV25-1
TGTGCCAGCAGTGATTTCCGGGACAGGGCTAATGAAAAACTGTTTTTT
CASSDFRDRANEKLFF
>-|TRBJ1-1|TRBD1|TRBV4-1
TGCGCCAGCAGCCAGGGACAGAACGTTATGAACACTGAAGCTTTCTTT
CASSQGQNVMNTEAFF
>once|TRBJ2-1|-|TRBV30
TGTGCCTGGAGTCCAGCTACGTACAATGAGCAGTTCTTC
CAWSPATYNEQFF
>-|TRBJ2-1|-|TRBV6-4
TGTGCCAGCAGTGACATGGGGATAATGGCGCAATGTGAGCAGTTCTTC
CASSDMGIMAQCEQFF
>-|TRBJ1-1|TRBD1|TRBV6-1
TGTGCCAGCAACTTAAATGGACAGGTGAACACTGAAGCTTTCTTT
CASNLNGQVNTEAFF
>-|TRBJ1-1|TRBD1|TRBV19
TGTGCCAGTGTGGAGGGCAGGGGGTTGCGTATGAACACTGAAGCTTTCTTT
CASVEGRGLRMNTEAFF
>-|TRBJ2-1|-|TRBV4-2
TGTGCCAGCAGCCAAGTAGGGACCGGGACGGAAAACAATGAGCAGTTCTTC
CASSQVGTGTENNEQFF
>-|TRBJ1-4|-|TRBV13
TGTGCCAGCAGCTTATCCGCGGAAAAACTGTTTTTT
CASSLSAEKLFF
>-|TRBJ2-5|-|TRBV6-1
TGTGCCAGCAGTGAAAGGGGTTACCATGGGGAGACCCAGTACTTC
CASSERGYHGETQYF
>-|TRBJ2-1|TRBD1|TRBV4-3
TGCGCCAGCAGCCAAGAGGGGAGACAGGGGTGGGATGAGCAGTTCTTC
CASSQEGRQGWDEQFF
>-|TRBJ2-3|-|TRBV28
TGTGCCAGCATAGGAGGGCGGGGCTCAGATACGCAGTATTTT
CASIGGRGSDTQYF
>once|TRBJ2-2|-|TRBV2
TGTGCCAGCAGTCTGGCTAGCACCGGGGAGCTGTTTTTT
CASSLASTGELFF
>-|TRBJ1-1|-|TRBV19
TGTGCCAGTACTGCGGGACCCATGAACACTGAAGCTTTCTTT
CASTAGPMNTEAFF
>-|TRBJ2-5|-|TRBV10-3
TGTGCCATCAGTGAGCCGGGACCTCAGGAGACCCAGTACTTC
CAISEPGPQETQYF
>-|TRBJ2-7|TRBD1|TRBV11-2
TGTGCCAGCAGCTTAGTAGGGACAGGGGACCCGAGCTCCTACGAGCAGTACTTC
CASSLVGTGDPSSYEQYF
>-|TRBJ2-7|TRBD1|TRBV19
TGTGCCAGTAGTGCCTACTGGGACAGTGGAAACGAGCAGTACTTC
CASSAYWDSGNEQYF
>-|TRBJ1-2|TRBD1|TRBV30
TGTGCCTGGATCGACAGGGGGAACTATGGCTACACCTTC
CAWIDRGNYGYTF
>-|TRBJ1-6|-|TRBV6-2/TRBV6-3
TGTGCCAGCAGTTACTCGGAGACGAGCTCCTATAATTCACCCCTCCACTTT
CASSYSETSSYNSPLHF
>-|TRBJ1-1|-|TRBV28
TGTGCCAGCAGCCCCCCCGCGAACACTGAAGCTTTCTTT
CASSPPANTEAFF
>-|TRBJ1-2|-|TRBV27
TGTGCCAGCAGTTCAGGCAAAGGGCACTATGGCTACACCTTC
CASSSGKGHYGYTF
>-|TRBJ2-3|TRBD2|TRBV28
TGTGCCAGCAGACCCTTTGGACTAGCGGGAGGCTCTAGCACAGATACGCAGTATTTT
CASRPFGLAGGSSTDTQYF
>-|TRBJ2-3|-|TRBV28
TGTGCCAGCAGTTTAGCCGGGGACCTTACCCCGCAGTATTTT
CASSLAGDLTPQYF
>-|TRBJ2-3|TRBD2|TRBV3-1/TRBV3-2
TGTGCCAGCAGCCCCCTTACCTCGGGACTAGGAACCACAGATACGCAGTATTTT
CASSPLTSGLGTTDTQYF
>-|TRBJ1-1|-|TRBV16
TGTGCCAGCAGCCAATCTGGTAGACAGGCGGACACTGAAGCTTTCTTT
CASSQSGRQADTEAFF
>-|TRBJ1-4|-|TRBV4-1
TGCGCCAGCAGCCAAGATACCAGGTTAAATGAAAAACTGTTTTTT
CASSQDTRLNEKLFF
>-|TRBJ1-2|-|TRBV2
TGTGCCAGCAGTGTCGGCAGGGACTTAGGCTACACCTTC
CASSVGRDLGYTF
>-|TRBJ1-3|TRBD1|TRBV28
TGTGCCAGTCAGACAGGGACTGGAAACACCATATATTTT
CASQTGTGNTIYF
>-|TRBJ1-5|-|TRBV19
TGTGCCAGTAGTACCCGAGGACAGAGCAATCAGCCCCAGCATTTT
CASSTRGQSNQPQHF
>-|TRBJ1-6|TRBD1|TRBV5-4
TGTGCCAGCAGCGTGGCCGGGGACAGGGGAATGAACTCCTATAATTCACCCCTCCACTTT
CASSVAGDRGMNSYNSPLHF
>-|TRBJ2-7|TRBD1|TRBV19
TGTGCCGCCGGGACAGGTGTCCGTTCCGAGCAGTACTTC
CAAGTGVRSEQYF
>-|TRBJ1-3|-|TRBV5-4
TGTGCCAGCAGCTTGGGTGGGGGCGCATCTGGAAACACCATATATTTT
CASSLGGGASGNTIYF
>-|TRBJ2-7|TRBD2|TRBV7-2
TGTGCCAGCAGCTCAGCTAGCGGGAGGATGGAGTACTTC
CASSSASGRMEYF